This note documents a single TCR beta chain sequence. As processed by the authors: Amplifying reference gene primers gave estimates of nucleated cell counts. Repertoires were generated with immunoSEQ multiplex PCR, while TCRdb's copy carries only in-frame clones and drops some. The D gene and trimming were derived from the DNA, and the V and J assignments and clone size from that table. The data contain about 190,000 clones, around 90% of them singletons. The CDR3 contains 11 residues. The V end lost 5 bases, the J end lost 4 bases, and 6 bases lay between the germline ends. Germline assignment: CDR1 MDHEN and CDR2 SYDVKM. The data originate from a study of blood T cell repertoires in COVID-19. Turning to the study itself: Acute and convalescent COVID-19 samples came from the United States, Italy and Spain. Sample material is recorded as cDNA or gDNA derived from T cells, B-cell-depleted T cells, or PBMCs.

The chain has TRBV28 and TRBJ2-7; maybe TRBD1 (5 bases). This receptor was taken from a man aged 45-65 years with acute or convalescent COVID-19. Sequencing was carried out using peripheral blood. CDR3 nucleotides: TGTGCCAGCAGTCCAGGGTACGAGCAGTACTTC. Its protein is CASSPGYEQYF.